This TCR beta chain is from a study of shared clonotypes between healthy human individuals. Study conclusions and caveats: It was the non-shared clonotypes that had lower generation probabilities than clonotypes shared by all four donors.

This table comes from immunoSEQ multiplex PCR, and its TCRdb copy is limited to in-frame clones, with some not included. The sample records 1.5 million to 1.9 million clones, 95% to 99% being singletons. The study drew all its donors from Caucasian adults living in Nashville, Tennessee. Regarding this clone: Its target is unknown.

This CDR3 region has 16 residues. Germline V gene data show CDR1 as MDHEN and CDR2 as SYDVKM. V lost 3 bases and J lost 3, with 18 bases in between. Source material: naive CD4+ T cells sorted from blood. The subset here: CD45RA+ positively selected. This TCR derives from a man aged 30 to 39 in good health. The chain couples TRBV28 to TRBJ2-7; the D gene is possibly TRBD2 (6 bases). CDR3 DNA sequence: TGTGCCAGCAGTTTTCCTCGTAGCGGACGGGGCTACGAGCAGTACTTC. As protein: CASSFPRSGRGYEQYF.